This T cell receptor (beta chain) was sequenced for a study of T cell responses to AZD1222 COVID-19 vaccine. General observations from the study: After the peak T cell response, and only then, were repertoires sampled. Clonal diversity was possibly underestimated; the donors were predominantly white British and more often female. Of the AZD1222 recipients, only 5 or 6 were seropositive at baseline.

About this clone itself: What it binds is not known.

Sequencing used immunoSEQ multiplex PCR; TCRdb keeps in-frame clones, though not all of them. The sample lists approximately 100,000 clones, over 75% seen once, with roughly 10% in the top ten. Specimen: peripheral blood, collected 28 days after the second AZD1222 dose. The source of this sequence is an adult who received the AZD1222 COVID-19 vaccine.

CDR3 protein: CASMGPSGQYF. DNA of the CDR3: TGTGCCAGCATGGGACCGAGCGGGCAGTACTTC. The rearrangement joins TRBV11-3 to TRBJ2-7; D assignment may be TRBD1 or TRBD2 (5 bases each). The CDR3 is made up of 11 amino acids. The V end was cut by 7 bases, the J end by 9 bases, with 13 bases between. The germline V gene has CDR1 SGHNT and CDR2 YENEEA. Together with reference TRBV11-3 and TRBJ2-7, the CDR3 gives the full variable domain: EAGVVQSPRYKIIEKKQPVAFWCNPISGHNTLYWYLQNLGQGPELLIRYENEEAVDDSQLPKDRFSAERLKGVDSTLKIQPAELGDSAVYLCASMGPSGQYFGPGTRLTVT.